This T cell receptor beta chain comes out of a study of T cells expressing NK-cell markers. Study-wide context: Serological testing identified most of the eight sequenced donors as HCMV-seropositive and one as seronegative. Study-wide points: Researchers report these clonotypes also headed the CD3+CD56-NKG2C+ fraction in four donors. A range of about 1.0-8% of CD8+ T cells consisted of dominant NKG2C+ clonotypes in a handful of donors.

CDR3 length equals 14 residues. Germline CDR1 reads MNHEY; CDR2 reads SVGAGI. With UMIs, 5'RACE template switching was used to make TCR beta cDNA. From its re-call of the 5' RACE reads, TCRdb lists each CDR3 protein once, without DNA. Here the sample table reports roughly 390,000 distinct CDR3 sequences. As regards this clonotype: The antigen is unknown.

This clonotype originated in a man aged 18 to 69 in good health. The sample comprised blood T cells: a sorted CD56 or NKG2C T cell subset, CD4+ or CD8+ T cells, or bulk PBMC T cells (not recorded which). The chain has TRBV6-5 and TRBJ1-2; the TCRdb D gene call, TRBD1, has no DNA to confirm it. CDR3: CASSSDRGPYGYTF.